The T cell receptor (beta chain) under discussion was sequenced for a study of T-cell memory formation after mild COVID-19. Study findings and constraints: Shrinking CD4+ clones were chiefly CM and EM; CD8+ ones were chiefly EMRA.

Unmatched junction bases numbered 4, after V lost 2 bases and J lost 4 bases. This CDR3 region has 15 residues. TCRdb re-called the 5' RACE reads with MiXCR, one entry per CDR3 protein. The sample lists a few hundred thousand distinct CDR3 sequences, 20% to 25% occurring once. This clonotype came up many times. Its target is not known. This chain uses TRBV12-3 or TRBV12-4 with TRBJ2-2; 7 nucleotides match TRBD2. The source material was PBMCs or a T cell subset sorted from them (not recorded which). This clonotype was obtained from a man aged 18 to 35 who had mild COVID-19 (a few samples of this study predate the infection). Cell type and time point are not known. CDR3 bases: TGTGCCAGCAGTTTACGACTAGCTGGCACCGGGGAGCTGTTTTTT. Its translation is CASSLRLAGTGELFF.